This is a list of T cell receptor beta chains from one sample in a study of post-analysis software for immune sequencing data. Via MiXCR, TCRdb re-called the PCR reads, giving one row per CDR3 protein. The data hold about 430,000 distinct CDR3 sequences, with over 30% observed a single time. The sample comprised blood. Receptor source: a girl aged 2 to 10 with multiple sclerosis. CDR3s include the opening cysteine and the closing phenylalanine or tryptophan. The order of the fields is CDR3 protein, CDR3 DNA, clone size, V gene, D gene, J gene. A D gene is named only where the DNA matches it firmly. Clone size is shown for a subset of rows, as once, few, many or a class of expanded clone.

CASSIGTGEHEQFF TGTGCCAGCAGTATCGGGACAGGGGAGCATGAGCAGTTCTTC many TRBV12-3/TRBV12-4 TRBD1 TRBJ2-1
CASSSPPGQRYEQYF TGTGCCAGCAGTTCTCCCCCGGGACAGCGCTACGAGCAGTACTTC . TRBV28 TRBD1 TRBJ2-7
CASSYSARFPYEQYF TGTGCCAGCAGTTACTCGGCCAGGTTTCCCTACGAGCAGTACTTC few TRBV6-5 . TRBJ2-7
CSARDGGRGGGTEAFF TGCAGTGCTAGAGATGGGGGGAGAGGCGGGGGCACTGAAGCTTTCTTT . TRBV20-1 . TRBJ1-1
CARSYEQYF TGTGCCAGGTCCTACGAGCAGTACTTC . TRBV7-8 . TRBJ2-7
CASSQGLDSPLHF TGTGCCAGTAGTCAGGGGCTGGATTCACCCCTCCACTTT . TRBV25-1 . TRBJ1-6
CASSLGLSDNEQFF TGTGCCAGCAGCTTGGGACTTTCTGACAATGAGCAGTTCTTC few TRBV5-6 . TRBJ2-1
CASSQAPGYNEQFF TGTGCCAGCAGCCAAGCCCCAGGGTACAATGAGCAGTTCTTC . TRBV4-2 . TRBJ2-1
CATSDGTFLTDTQYF TGTGCCACCTCCGATGGGACCTTCCTCACAGATACGCAGTATTTT . TRBV28 . TRBJ2-3
CASSKRGFNEQFF TGTGCCAGCAGCAAGAGAGGGTTCAATGAGCAGTTCTTC . TRBV3-1 . TRBJ2-1
CASNRDTGNTIYF TGTGCCAGTAACAGGGATACTGGAAACACCATATATTTT . TRBV28 . TRBJ1-3
CAIGAFTDTQYF TGTGCCATCGGGGCCTTCACAGATACGCAGTATTTT many TRBV10-3 . TRBJ2-3
CASSSPGHDYGYTF TGCGCCAGCAGCTCCCCGGGACACGACTATGGCTACACCTTC . TRBV5-1 . TRBJ1-2
CASSQEGLTSSYEQYF TGCGCCAGCAGCCAAGAAGGTCTTACAAGCTCCTACGAGCAGTACTTC . TRBV4-3 . TRBJ2-7
CSVEGAPDRTLSYEQYF TGCAGCGTTGAAGGGGCTCCCGACAGGACCCTCTCCTACGAGCAGTACTTC few TRBV29-1 . TRBJ2-7
CASSVQGNTEAFF TGTGCCAGCAGCGTCCAGGGGAACACTGAAGCTTTCTTT . TRBV7-3 . TRBJ1-1
CASSFRRENTEAFF TGTGCCAGCAGCTTTCGGAGAGAGAACACTGAAGCTTTCTTT few TRBV7-9 . TRBJ1-1
CATSRGTGRTYNEQFF TGTGCCACCAGCAGAGGTACGGGGAGAACCTACAATGAGCAGTTCTTC few TRBV15 . TRBJ2-1
CASSSLPRVNQPQHF TGTGCCAGCAGCTCCCTCCCGAGGGTAAATCAGCCCCAGCATTTT . TRBV28 . TRBJ1-5
CSALGLAGVSYNEQFF TGCAGTGCTCTAGGACTAGCGGGAGTTTCTTACAATGAGCAGTTCTTC many TRBV20-1 TRBD2 TRBJ2-1
CSASRGVGSGETQYF TGCAGCGCCTCCCGCGGGGTGGGTTCCGGGGAGACCCAGTACTTC . TRBV29-1 . TRBJ2-5
CASSLANGLAGAGNEQFF TGCGCCAGCAGCTTGGCCAATGGACTAGCGGGGGCAGGGAATGAGCAGTTCTTC once TRBV5-1 TRBD2 TRBJ2-1
CSAAEGVGYTF TGCAGTGCTGCGGAAGGGGTGGGCTACACCTTC . TRBV20-1 . TRBJ1-2
CASSLRAPSTDTQYF TGTGCCAGCAGTTTGAGGGCGCCAAGCACAGATACGCAGTATTTT . TRBV12-3/TRBV12-4 . TRBJ2-3
CASSLLPPSGRNHEQYF TGCGCCAGCAGCCTACTCCCCCCTAGCGGGAGGAACCACGAGCAGTACTTC . TRBV5-1 TRBD2 TRBJ2-7
CASGDMIGFPPAYEQYF TGTGCCAGCGGAGACATGATCGGTTTCCCCCCCGCCTACGAGCAGTACTTC once TRBV28 . TRBJ2-7
CASTRDKYTEAFF TGCGCCAGCACACGGGACAAATACACTGAAGCTTTCTTT . TRBV5-1 . TRBJ1-1
CAISGLGEGGAFF TGTGCCATCAGTGGCTTAGGGGAGGGCGGCGCTTTCTTT few TRBV10-3 . TRBJ1-1
CSVRSGVGELFF TGCAGCGTTAGGTCAGGAGTTGGGGAGCTGTTTTTT . TRBV29-1 . TRBJ2-2
CASRPDRGPSYEQYF TGTGCCAGCAGACCCGACAGGGGACCTTCCTACGAGCAGTACTTC . TRBV6-5 TRBD1 TRBJ2-7
CASSSQGGTYNEQFF TGTGCCAGCAGCTCACAGGGGGGAACCTACAATGAGCAGTTCTTC . TRBV6-4 TRBD1 TRBJ2-1